These T cell receptor beta chains were read from a single sample in a study of PD-L1 blockade in urothelial cancer. Assay: immunoSEQ multiplex PCR; the TCRdb copy retains only in-frame clones and omits some. The table lists more than 45,000 clones, about 87% of them singletons. Sequencing used PBMCs, obtained around atezolizumab (anti-PD-L1) treatment. These receptors were taken from a man older than 75 with urothelial cancer. CDR3s include the opening cysteine and the closing phenylalanine or tryptophan. A D gene is named only where the DNA matches it firmly. Clone size is given for some rows only: seen once, a few or many times, or a class if the clone is expanded.

DNA,CDR3,J,size,V,D
TGTGCCAGCGCGGGACTAGCGACAGATACGCAGTATTTT,CASAGLATDTQYF,TRBJ2-3,-,TRBV2,TRBD2
TGTGCCAGTAGACTAGCGGGCTCCTACGAGCAGTACTTC,CASRLAGSYEQYF,TRBJ2-7,-,TRBV11-1,TRBD2
TGTGCCTGGAGTTTTCCGGACAAAACCGCTCGAAACACCATATATTTT,CAWSFPDKTARNTIYF,TRBJ1-3,-,TRBV30,-
TGTGCCAGCAGCGTGGAGGGAACTAACTATGGCTACACCTTC,CASSVEGTNYGYTF,TRBJ1-2,once,TRBV9,-
TGTGCCAGCTCGGACAGGGAGGACACCGGGGAGCTGTTTTTT,CASSDREDTGELFF,TRBJ2-2,-,TRBV18,TRBD1
TGCGCCAGCAGCCCCTCCGGGCGGGGGGGCACAGATACGCAGTATTTT,CASSPSGRGGTDTQYF,TRBJ2-3,-,TRBV5-1,TRBD2
TGTGCCAGCAGCAGGGGCGTTGCGGGGAGCTCCTACAATGAGCAGTTCTTC,CASSRGVAGSSYNEQFF,TRBJ2-1,-,TRBV7-8,-
TGTGCCAGCAGTGTCGACTTACAGGGGTCACTCACAGATACGCAGTATTTT,CASSVDLQGSLTDTQYF,TRBJ2-3,-,TRBV6-1,TRBD1
TGTGCCAGCAGTGAAGGTGCACTTCTTAGCACAGATACGCAGTATTTT,CASSEGALLSTDTQYF,TRBJ2-3,-,TRBV2,-
TGTGCCAGCTCACCTAACCGAGGTGAGCAGTACTTC,CASSPNRGEQYF,TRBJ2-7,-,TRBV18,-
TGTGCCAGCAGCTTGGGACTGCCGACCTACAATGAGCAGTTCTTC,CASSLGLPTYNEQFF,TRBJ2-1,few,TRBV7-8,-
TGCGCCACCGGGGGACAGGGTGCAGCTGACTATGGCTACACCTTC,CATGGQGAADYGYTF,TRBJ1-2,-,TRBV5-1,TRBD1
TGTGCCAGCAGTTACAAGGGAGCGGGCGGCTACACCTTC,CASSYKGAGGYTF,TRBJ1-2,-,TRBV6-5,-
TGTGCCACCAGCAGAGATCCAGGGGGCAATCAGCCCCAGCATTTT,CATSRDPGGNQPQHF,TRBJ1-5,-,TRBV15,-
TGCGCCAGCAGCCAAGATCCCGGGGGTACCCGTCTCGAGCAGTACTTC,CASSQDPGGTRLEQYF,TRBJ2-7,-,TRBV4-1,-
TGTGCCAGCAGCACCCTTGGCCAGGGGAGAAATCCCCAAGAGACCCAGTACTTC,CASSTLGQGRNPQETQYF,TRBJ2-5,-,TRBV27,-
TGTGCCAGCAAAGACCCGGGGTACACTGAAGCTTTCTTT,CASKDPGYTEAFF,TRBJ1-1,-,TRBV27,-
TGCAGTGCTATCCGGGAAAACGAGCAGTACTTC,CSAIRENEQYF,TRBJ2-7,-,TRBV20-1,-
TGTGCCAGCAGCCCCGGACAGGGGGTGAATGAGCAGTTCTTC,CASSPGQGVNEQFF,TRBJ2-1,-,TRBV11-3,TRBD1
TGCGCCAGCAGTGAACAGGGAGCTATGAACACTGAAGCTTTCTTT,CASSEQGAMNTEAFF,TRBJ1-1,-,TRBV10-1,-
TGTGCCAGCAGCAATTCAGGGGATTTGAATGGCTACACCTTC,CASSNSGDLNGYTF,TRBJ1-2,-,TRBV5-5,-
TGTGCCAGCAGCTTGGTTCCGGGAACCAACTATGGCTACACCTTC,CASSLVPGTNYGYTF,TRBJ1-2,few,TRBV5-6,-
TGCGCCAGCAGCTTAACTACTAGCGGTCGCACAGATACGCAGTATTTT,CASSLTTSGRTDTQYF,TRBJ2-3,-,TRBV5-1,TRBD2
TGTGCCAGCAGGACAGGAAGCACAGATACGCAGTATTTT,CASRTGSTDTQYF,TRBJ2-3,-,TRBV7-2,-
TGTGCCAGCAGCCGAGGGCCCGTGGGTACGCAGTATTTT,CASSRGPVGTQYF,TRBJ2-3,-,TRBV14,-
TGTGCCAGCAGTTCCTCCTCCGGGAGGGCCGGGGAGCTGTTTTTT,CASSSSSGRAGELFF,TRBJ2-2,few,TRBV28,TRBD2
TGTGCCAGCAGCTTAGTCTCATCAGGGTTGGGGGAGCAGTACTTC,CASSLVSSGLGEQYF,TRBJ2-7,-,TRBV7-2,-
TGCGCCAGCAGCCTTCGGACAGATTTCACCGGGGAGCTGTTTTTT,CASSLRTDFTGELFF,TRBJ2-2,-,TRBV4-3,-
TGTGCCAGCAGCGTAGGGGGTAGCGCAAGCTCCTACAATGAGCAGTTCTTC,CASSVGGSASSYNEQFF,TRBJ2-1,-,TRBV9,-
TGTGCCAGCAGCTTAGAGAGCGGGAAAGAGACCCAGTACTTC,CASSLESGKETQYF,TRBJ2-5,-,TRBV7-9,TRBD2
TGTGCCAGCAGCCCCGTCGGGGGCTACGAGCAGTACTTC,CASSPVGGYEQYF,TRBJ2-7,few,TRBV5-8,-
TGTGCCAGCAGTAGGAGGACAGCAAACTATGGCTACACCTTC,CASSRRTANYGYTF,TRBJ1-2,few,TRBV6-5,-
TGTGCCAGCAGCTTAGTTTCCGGGACAGGGAAAACCGGGGAGCTGTTTTTT,CASSLVSGTGKTGELFF,TRBJ2-2,-,TRBV7-6,TRBD1
TGCAGCGTTGCTCAGCGGGCCTCCTACAATGAGCAGTTCTTC,CSVAQRASYNEQFF,TRBJ2-1,-,TRBV29-1,-
TGTGCCAGCAGCTGGGGGACTAGCGGGAGTAGGACCTACGAGCAGTACTTC,CASSWGTSGSRTYEQYF,TRBJ2-7,-,TRBV5-6,TRBD2
TGCGCCAGCAGCAAGGAAGGGGGCTCTGGAAACACCATATATTTT,CASSKEGGSGNTIYF,TRBJ1-3,-,TRBV5-1,-
TGCGCCAGCAGCGGGTCGGGAGGCTCCTACAATGAGCAGTTCTTC,CASSGSGGSYNEQFF,TRBJ2-1,-,TRBV5-1,TRBD2
TGCGCCAGCAGCCAACCCCAGGGGGGTCTCACCGGGGAGCTGTTTTTT,CASSQPQGGLTGELFF,TRBJ2-2,-,TRBV4-3,-
TGTGCCTGGAGCCCGACACCCTCCTACGAGCAGTACTTC,CAWSPTPSYEQYF,TRBJ2-7,-,TRBV30,-
TGTGCCAGCTCGCGAGTCCGGGGGGAAGATACGCAGTATTTT,CASSRVRGEDTQYF,TRBJ2-3,-,TRBV18,TRBD2
TGCGCCAGCAGCGAGGGACTAGCGGGAAATGAGCAGTTCTTC,CASSEGLAGNEQFF,TRBJ2-1,-,TRBV5-1,TRBD2
TGTGCCAGCAGTTACCCCAGCGGGGGGATCAATGAGCAGTTCTTC,CASSYPSGGINEQFF,TRBJ2-1,-,TRBV6-5,TRBD2
TGTGCCAGCAGCTTAGTTTACGTGACAGGGCACCCCTACGAGCAGTACTTC,CASSLVYVTGHPYEQYF,TRBJ2-7,-,TRBV11-2,TRBD1
TGTGCCACCAGAAGTCCGGGACAGGGGAAATCCGGGGAGCTGTTTTTT,CATRSPGQGKSGELFF,TRBJ2-2,-,TRBV28,TRBD1
TGTGCCAGCAGTGTTTCTACCGGGACAACCTATGGCTACACCTTC,CASSVSTGTTYGYTF,TRBJ1-2,-,TRBV6-1,-
TGTGCCAGCTCACCGACGATGACAGGGGGCAATGAAAAACTGTTTTTT,CASSPTMTGGNEKLFF,TRBJ1-4,-,TRBV18,TRBD1
TGTGCCAGCCTATGGACAGGGGCGGGAGATACGCAGTATTTT,CASLWTGAGDTQYF,TRBJ2-3,-,TRBV2,TRBD1
TGCGCCAGCGCCCGACAGATGGGAGGGGCAAAGGCAGATACGCAGTATTTT,CASARQMGGAKADTQYF,TRBJ2-3,once,TRBV5-1,TRBD2